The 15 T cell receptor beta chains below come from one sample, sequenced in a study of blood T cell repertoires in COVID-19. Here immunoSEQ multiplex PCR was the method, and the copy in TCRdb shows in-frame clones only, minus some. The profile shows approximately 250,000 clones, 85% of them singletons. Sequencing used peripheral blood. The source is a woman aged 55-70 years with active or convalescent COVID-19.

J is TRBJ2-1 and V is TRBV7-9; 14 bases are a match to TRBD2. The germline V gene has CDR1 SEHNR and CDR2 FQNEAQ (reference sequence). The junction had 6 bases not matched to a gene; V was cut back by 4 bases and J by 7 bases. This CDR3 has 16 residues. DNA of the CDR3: TGTGCCAGCAGCTACGGGACTAGCGGGAGTAGTAATGAGCAGTTCTTC. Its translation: CASSYGTSGSSNEQFF.

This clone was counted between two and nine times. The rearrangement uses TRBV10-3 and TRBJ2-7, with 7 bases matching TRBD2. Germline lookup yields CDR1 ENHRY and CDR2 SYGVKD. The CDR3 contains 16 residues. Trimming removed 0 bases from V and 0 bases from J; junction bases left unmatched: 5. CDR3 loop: CAISESTGGTSYEQYF. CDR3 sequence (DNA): TGTGCCATCAGTGAGTCAACGGGAGGCACCTCCTACGAGCAGTACTTC.

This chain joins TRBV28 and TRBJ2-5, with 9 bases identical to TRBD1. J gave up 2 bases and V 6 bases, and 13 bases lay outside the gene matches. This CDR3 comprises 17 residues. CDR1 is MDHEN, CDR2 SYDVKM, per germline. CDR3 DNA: TGTGCCAGCAGCTACAAACCCCGGGACAGGGAGCAAGAGACCCAGTACTTC. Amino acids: CASSYKPRDREQETQYF.

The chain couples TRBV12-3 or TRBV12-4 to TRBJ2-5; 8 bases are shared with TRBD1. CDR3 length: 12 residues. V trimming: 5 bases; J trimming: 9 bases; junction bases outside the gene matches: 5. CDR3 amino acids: CASSTDRGSQYF. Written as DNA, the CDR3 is TGTGCCAGCAGTACCGACAGGGGATCCCAGTACTTC.

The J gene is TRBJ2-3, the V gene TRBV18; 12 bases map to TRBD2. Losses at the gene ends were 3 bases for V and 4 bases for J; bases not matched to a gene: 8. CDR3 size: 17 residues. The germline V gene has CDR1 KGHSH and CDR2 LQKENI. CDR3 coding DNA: TGTGCCAGCTCACCTGCTAGCGGGAGGGCCTCGGCAGATACGCAGTATTTT. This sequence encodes CASSPASGRASADTQYF.

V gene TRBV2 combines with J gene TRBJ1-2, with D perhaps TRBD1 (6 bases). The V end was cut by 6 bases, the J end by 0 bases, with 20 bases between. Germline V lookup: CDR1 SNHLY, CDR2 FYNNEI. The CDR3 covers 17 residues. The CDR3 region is CASSPNRDRHTNYGYTF. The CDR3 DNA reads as TGTGCCAGCAGCCCGAATCGAGACAGGCACACTAACTATGGCTACACCTTC. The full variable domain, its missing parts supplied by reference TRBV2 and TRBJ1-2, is EPEVTQTPSHQVTQMGQEVILRCVPISNHLYFYWYRQILGQKVEFLVSFYNNEISEKSEIFDDQFSVERPDGSNFTLKIRSTKLEDSAMYFCASSPNRDRHTNYGYTFGSGTRLTVV.

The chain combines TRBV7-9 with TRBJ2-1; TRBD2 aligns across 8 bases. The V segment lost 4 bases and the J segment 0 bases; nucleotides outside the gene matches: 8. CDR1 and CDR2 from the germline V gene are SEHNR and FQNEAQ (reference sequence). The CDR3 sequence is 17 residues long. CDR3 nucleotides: TGTGCCAGCAGCTCTACTAGCGGACCGAGCTCCTACAATGAGCAGTTCTTC. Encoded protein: CASSSTSGPSSYNEQFF.

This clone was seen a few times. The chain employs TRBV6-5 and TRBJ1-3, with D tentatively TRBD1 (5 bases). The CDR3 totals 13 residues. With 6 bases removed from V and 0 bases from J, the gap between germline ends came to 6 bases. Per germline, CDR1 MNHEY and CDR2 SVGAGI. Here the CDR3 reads CASRTASGNTIYF. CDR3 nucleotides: TGTGCCAGCAGGACAGCCTCTGGAAACACCATATATTTT.

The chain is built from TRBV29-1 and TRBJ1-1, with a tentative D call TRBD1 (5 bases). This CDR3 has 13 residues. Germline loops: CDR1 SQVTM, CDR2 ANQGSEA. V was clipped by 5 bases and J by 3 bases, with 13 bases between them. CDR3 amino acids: CSVKGALDTEAFF. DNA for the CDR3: TGCAGCGTTAAAGGGGCTTTGGACACTGAAGCTTTCTTT.

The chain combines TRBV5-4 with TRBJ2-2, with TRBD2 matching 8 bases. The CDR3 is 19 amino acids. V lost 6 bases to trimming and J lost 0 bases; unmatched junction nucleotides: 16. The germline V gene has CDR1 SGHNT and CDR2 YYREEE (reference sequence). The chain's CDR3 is CASTGKLLAGIPNTGELFF. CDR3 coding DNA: TGTGCCAGCACCGGGAAGTTGCTAGCGGGTATCCCGAACACCGGGGAGCTGTTTTTT.

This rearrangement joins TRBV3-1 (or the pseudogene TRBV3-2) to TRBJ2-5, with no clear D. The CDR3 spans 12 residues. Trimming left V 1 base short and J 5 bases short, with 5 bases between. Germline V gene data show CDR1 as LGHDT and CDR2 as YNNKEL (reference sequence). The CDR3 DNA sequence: TGTGCCAGCAGCCAAGGCCAGGAGACCCAGTACTTC. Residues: CASSQGQETQYF.

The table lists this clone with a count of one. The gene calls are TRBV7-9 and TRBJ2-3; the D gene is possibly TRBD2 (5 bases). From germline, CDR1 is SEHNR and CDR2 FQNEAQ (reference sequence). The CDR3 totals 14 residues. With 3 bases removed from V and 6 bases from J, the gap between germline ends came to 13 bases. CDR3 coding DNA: TGTGCCAGCAGCTTGGGCAGCGGTGGGGATACGCAGTATTTT. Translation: CASSLGSGGDTQYF.

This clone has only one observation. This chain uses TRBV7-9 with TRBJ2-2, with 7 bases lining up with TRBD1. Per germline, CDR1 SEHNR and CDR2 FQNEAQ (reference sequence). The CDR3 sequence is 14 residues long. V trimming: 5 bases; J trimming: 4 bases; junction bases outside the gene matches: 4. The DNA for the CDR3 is TGTGCCAGCAGCCCGGGGACAGTCACCGGGGAGCTGTTTTTT. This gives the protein CASSPGTVTGELFF.

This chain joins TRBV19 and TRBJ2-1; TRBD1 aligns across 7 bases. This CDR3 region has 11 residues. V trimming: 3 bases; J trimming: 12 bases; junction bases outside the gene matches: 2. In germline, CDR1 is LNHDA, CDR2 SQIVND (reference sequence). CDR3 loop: CASSMGDRQFF. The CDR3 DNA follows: TGTGCCAGTAGTATGGGGGACAGGCAGTTCTTC.

The CDR3 is CASSIHRGFDNEQFF. CDR3 in DNA: TGTGCCAGTAGTATCCACAGGGGGTTCGACAATGAGCAGTTCTTC. This chain connects TRBV19 to TRBJ2-1, with 8 bases that match TRBD1. The CDR3 runs to 15 residues. The V and J ends lost 3 bases and 5 bases, in that order; junction bases with no gene match: 6. The germline V gene encodes CDR1 LNHDA and CDR2 SQIVND (reference sequence).